The sequence of this T cell receptor (beta chain) was determined in a study of blood T cell repertoires in COVID-19. At the level of the study: Spain, Italy and the United States supplied samples that represented acute and convalescent COVID-19. The analysed material was cDNA or gDNA that came from T cells, B-cell-depleted T cells, or PBMCs.

Original processing methods: Estimation of nucleated cell counts was performed using reference gene primer amplification. Assay used: immunoSEQ multiplex PCR; TCRdb lists only in-frame clones, some missing. The V and J calls and clone size were taken over from that table, and D and trimming were inferred from the DNA. The sample has some 90,000 clones; 70% to 90% are singletons. Per the germline V gene, CDR1 is MNHEY and CDR2 is SVGAGI. This CDR3 has 16 residues. V lost 2 bases and J lost 10; bases outside the gene matches: 9. The J gene is TRBJ1-6, the V gene TRBV6-5; 9 positions agree with TRBD1. This sequence originates from a man aged 45 to 65 with acute or convalescent COVID-19. Material: peripheral blood. The CDR3 loop is CASSYGGDRVWSPLHF. In DNA form, the CDR3 reads TGTGCCAGCAGTTACGGGGGGGACAGGGTATGGTCACCCCTCCACTTT.